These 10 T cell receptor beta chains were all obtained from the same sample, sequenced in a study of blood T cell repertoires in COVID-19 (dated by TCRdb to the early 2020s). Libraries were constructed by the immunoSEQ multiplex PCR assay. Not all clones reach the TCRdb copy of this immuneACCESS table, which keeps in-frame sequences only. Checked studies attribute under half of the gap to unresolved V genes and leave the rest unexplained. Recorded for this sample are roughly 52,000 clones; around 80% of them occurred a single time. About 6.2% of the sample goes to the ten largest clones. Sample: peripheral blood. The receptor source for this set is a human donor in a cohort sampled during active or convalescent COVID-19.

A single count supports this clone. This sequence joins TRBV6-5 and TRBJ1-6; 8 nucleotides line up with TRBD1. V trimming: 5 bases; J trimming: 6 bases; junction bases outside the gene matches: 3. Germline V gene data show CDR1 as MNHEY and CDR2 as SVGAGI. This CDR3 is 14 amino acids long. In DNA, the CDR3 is TGTGCCAGCAGTCTTGACAGGGGTAATTCACCCCTCCACTTT. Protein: CASSLDRGNSPLHF.

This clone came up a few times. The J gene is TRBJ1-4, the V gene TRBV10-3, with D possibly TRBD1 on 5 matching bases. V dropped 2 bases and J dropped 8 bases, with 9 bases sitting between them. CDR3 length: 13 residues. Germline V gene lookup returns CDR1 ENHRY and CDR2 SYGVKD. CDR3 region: CAISEVRVEKLFF. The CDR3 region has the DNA TGTGCCATCAGTGAGGTCAGGGTGGAAAAACTGTTTTTT.

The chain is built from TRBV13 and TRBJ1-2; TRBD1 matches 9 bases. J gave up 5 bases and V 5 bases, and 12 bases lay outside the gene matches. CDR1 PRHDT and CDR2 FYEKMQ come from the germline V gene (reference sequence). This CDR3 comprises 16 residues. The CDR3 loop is CASSALTGGVLYGYTF. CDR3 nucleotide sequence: TGTGCCAGCAGCGCCCTAACAGGGGGCGTTTTGTATGGCTACACCTTC.

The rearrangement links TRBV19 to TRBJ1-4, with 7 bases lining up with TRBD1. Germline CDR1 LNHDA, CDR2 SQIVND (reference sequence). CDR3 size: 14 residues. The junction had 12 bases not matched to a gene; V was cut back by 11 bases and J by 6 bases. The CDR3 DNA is TGTGCCTCCCAGGGGCGGCAGGGGGATGAAAAACTGTTTTTT. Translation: CASQGRQGDEKLFF. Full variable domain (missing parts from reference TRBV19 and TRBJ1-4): DGGITQSPKYLFRKEGQNVTLSCEQNLNHDAMYWYRQDPGQGLRLIYYSQIVNDFQKGDIAEGYSVSREKKESFPLTVTSAQKNPTAFYLCASQGRQGDEKLFFGSGTQLSVL.

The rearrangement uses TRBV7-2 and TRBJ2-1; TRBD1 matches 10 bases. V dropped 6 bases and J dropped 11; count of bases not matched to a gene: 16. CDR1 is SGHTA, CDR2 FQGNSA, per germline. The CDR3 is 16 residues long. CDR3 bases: TGTGCCAGCAGGCGCCGGGGGACAGGGGCTGTCCAGCAGCAGTTCTTC. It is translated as CASRRRGTGAVQQQFF.

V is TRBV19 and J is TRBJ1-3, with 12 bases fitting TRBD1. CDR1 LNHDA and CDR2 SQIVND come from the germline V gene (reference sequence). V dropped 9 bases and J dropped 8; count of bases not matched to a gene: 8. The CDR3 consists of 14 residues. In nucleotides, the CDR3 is TGTGCCAGCAATCCGGGACAGGGGGCGGACACCATATATTTT. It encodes CASNPGQGADTIYF.

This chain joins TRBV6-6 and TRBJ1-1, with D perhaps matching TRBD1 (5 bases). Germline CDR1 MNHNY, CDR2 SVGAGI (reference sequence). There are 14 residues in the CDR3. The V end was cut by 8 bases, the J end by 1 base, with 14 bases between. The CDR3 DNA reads TGTGCCAGCGACAAAACAGGAGAGAACACTGAAGCTTTCTTT. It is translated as CASDKTGENTEAFF.

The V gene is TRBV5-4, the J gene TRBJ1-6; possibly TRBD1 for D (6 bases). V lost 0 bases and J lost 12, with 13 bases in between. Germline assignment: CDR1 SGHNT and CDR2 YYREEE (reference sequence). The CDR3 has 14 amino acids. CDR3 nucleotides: TGTGCCAGCAGCTTGGACCGGGCCAGGGGACCCCTCCACTTT. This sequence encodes CASSLDRARGPLHF.

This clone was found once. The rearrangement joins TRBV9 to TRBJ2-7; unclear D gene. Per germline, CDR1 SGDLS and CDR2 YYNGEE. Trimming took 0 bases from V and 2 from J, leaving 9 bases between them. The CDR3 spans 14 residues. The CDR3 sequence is CASSVAYEPYEQYF. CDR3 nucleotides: TGTGCCAGCAGCGTAGCTTACGAGCCCTACGAGCAGTACTTC.

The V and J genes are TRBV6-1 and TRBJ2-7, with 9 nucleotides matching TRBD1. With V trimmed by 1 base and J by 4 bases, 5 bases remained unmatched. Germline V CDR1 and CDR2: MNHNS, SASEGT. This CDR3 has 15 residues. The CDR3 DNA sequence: TGTGCCAGCAGTGAAGTTGAACAGGGGGCTTACGAGCAGTACTTC. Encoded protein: CASSEVEQGAYEQYF.